The 31 T cell receptor beta chains given below trace back to one sample, sequenced in a study of regulatory T cells in long-lasting Graves disease. To make TCR beta libraries, researchers used iRepertoire HTBI primers and Arm-PCR of CDR3 regions. One entry per CDR3 protein, called by TCRdb with MiXCR from the multiplex PCR reads. Of about 450,000 distinct CDR3 sequences listed, 14% are singletons. Stated time point: newly diagnosed GD, antithyroid drugs for less than 3 months. PBMCs were the source of the RNA used for TCR sequencing. These data also featured in a second study, about T cells in Graves' hyperthyroidism and ophthalmopathy.

This sample comprised peripheral blood mononuclear cells (PBMCs), obtained at new diagnosis, from a patient treated with antithyroid drugs. These receptors all come from a woman in her forties or fifties with Graves disease.

The table lists this clonotype with many counts. This chain connects TRBV20-1 to TRBJ2-2; maybe TRBD2 (5 bases). Looked up from germline, CDR1 is DFQATT and CDR2 is SNEGSKA (reference sequence). CDR3 length: 15 amino acids. V gave up 6 bases and J gave up 2 bases, with 16 bases separating them. CDR3 nucleotides: TGCAGTGCGAAGGACTCTGCGGGTAACACCGGGGAGCTGTTTTTT. Translating gives CSAKDSAGNTGELFF.

This clonotype was found many times. V gene TRBV2 combines with J gene TRBJ1-5; D is perhaps TRBD1 (5 bases). The CDR3 is 14 amino acids. V was trimmed by 3 bases and J by 4 bases, leaving 10 bases between them. Looked up from germline, CDR1 is SNHLY and CDR2 is FYNNEI. Here the CDR3 DNA reads TGTGCCAGCAGTGACGGGGGTTGGAATCAGCCCCAGCATTTT. Translated, it gives CASSDGGWNQPQHF.

This clonotype was seen more than once but under ten times. This chain joins TRBV7-3 and TRBJ2-7; 7 bases are a match to TRBD2. CDR1 is SGHTA, CDR2 FQGTGA, per germline. Unmatched junction bases numbered 8, after V lost 1 base and J lost 2 bases. The CDR3 spans 16 residues. CDR3: CASSLNSAGPTYEQYF. CDR3 nucleotides: TGTGCCAGCAGCTTAAACTCAGCGGGGCCGACCTACGAGCAGTACTTC.

V usage is TRBV5-1 and J usage is TRBJ2-7; 11 bases map to TRBD1. The CDR3 sequence is 15 residues long. Germline assignment: CDR1 SGHRS and CDR2 YFSETQ. Trimming removed 2 bases from V and 1 base from J; junction bases left unmatched: 2. The CDR3: CASSLWDRGSYEQYF. CDR3 DNA sequence: TGCGCCAGCAGCTTATGGGACAGGGGGTCCTACGAGCAGTACTTC.

This clonotype was detected ten times or more. The chain has TRBV6-1 and TRBJ1-3; possible D gene TRBD1, 5 bases. This CDR3 region has 17 residues. Germline V lookup: CDR1 MNHNS, CDR2 SASEGT. Trimming took 3 bases from V and 0 from J, leaving 15 bases between them. The CDR3: CASSDSAGMSSGNTIYF. For the CDR3, the DNA is TGTGCCAGCAGTGATTCAGCAGGGATGAGCTCTGGAAACACCATATATTTT.

This clonotype showed up many times. The J gene is TRBJ1-1, the V gene TRBV6-1; perhaps TRBD1 as D (6 bases). The CDR3 totals 14 residues. V gave up 6 bases and J gave up 0 bases, with 11 bases separating them. CDR1 MNHNS and CDR2 SASEGT come from the germline V gene. DNA of the CDR3: TGTGCCAGCAGAGGGGGACACCTGAACACTGAAGCTTTCTTT. Protein: CASRGGHLNTEAFF.

Of note for this clonotype: The junction and the germline gene differ at one end; a read error may be behind it. V and J are TRBV28 and TRBJ2-7; D is undetermined. Looked up from germline, CDR1 is MDHEN and CDR2 is SYDVKM. CDR3 size: 14 residues. The CDR3 protein is CANSILFSSYEQYF. Here the CDR3 DNA reads TGTGCCAACAGTATTCTATTCAGCTCCTACGAGCAGTACTTC.

The V gene is TRBV5-1, the J gene TRBJ2-1; D not resolved. V lost 4 bases to trimming and J lost 3 bases, with 14 bases between them. The CDR3 runs 15 residues. Germline loops: CDR1 SGHRS, CDR2 YFSETQ. The CDR3 here is CASSGSSWGYNEQFF. The CDR3 region has the DNA TGCGCCAGCAGCGGATCCTCCTGGGGCTACAATGAGCAGTTCTTC.

This clonotype was recorded at least ten times. The gene calls are TRBV11-3 and TRBJ2-7; D gene ambiguous. Looked up from germline, CDR1 is SGHNT and CDR2 is YENEEA. CDR3 length: 13 amino acids. V shed 3 bases and J shed 5 bases, with 11 bases lying between them. This CDR3 reads CASSFFGSDEQYF. CDR3 coding DNA: TGTGCCAGCAGCTTCTTTGGTTCCGACGAGCAGTACTTC.

There are many counts of this clonotype. This chain links TRBV28 with TRBJ1-4; possible D gene TRBD1, 6 bases. V was trimmed by 6 bases and J by 5 bases, leaving 19 bases between them. CDR1 is MDHEN and CDR2 is SYDVKM in the germline V gene. The CDR3 sequence is 16 residues long. CDR3 amino acids: CASSPGVGHANEKLFF. The CDR3 region has the DNA TGTGCCAGCAGCCCGGGGGTGGGACACGCGAATGAAAAACTGTTTTTT.

A word on this clonotype: This could be a read error, since a much larger clone is one nucleotide away. The chain employs TRBV6-1 and TRBJ2-5; 8 nucleotides agree with TRBD2. The CDR3 has 20 amino acids. Germline V gives CDR1 MNHNS, CDR2 SASEGT. V dropped 3 bases and J dropped 1; count of bases not matched to a gene: 19. CDR3 region: CASSEASGLSAGGPQETQYF. The CDR3 coding sequence is TGTGCCAGCAGTGAGGCGAGTGGGCTTTCGGCGGGAGGTCCCCAAGAGACCCAGTACTTC.

This clonotype was counted many times. The gene calls are TRBV28 and TRBJ2-5, with D unresolved. There are 11 residues in the CDR3. Germline V CDR1 and CDR2: MDHEN, SYDVKM. Trimming cost V 7 bases and J 5 bases, with 8 bases left between them. The CDR3 bases are TGTGCCAGCAAGAGCCAGGAGACCCAGTACTTC. Its translation is CASKSQETQYF. Looking up the rest from reference TRBV28 and TRBJ2-5 gives the full variable domain: DVKVTQSSRYLVKRTGEKVFLECVQDMDHENMFWYRQDPGLGLRLIYFSYDVKMKEKGDIPEGYSVSREKKERFSLILESASTNQTSMYLCASKSQETQYFGPGTRLLVL.

This clonotype has at least ten counts. The V and J genes are TRBV11-2 and TRBJ2-1; 7 nucleotides agree with TRBD2. Germline trimming cut 6 bases from V and 8 bases from J; bases unmatched to any gene: 13. The CDR3 is 15 residues long. Germline V CDR1 and CDR2: SGHAT, FQNNGV. The DNA for the CDR3 is TGTGCCAGCAGGGGAGGGCGGGAGTCTGCTGATGAGCAGTTCTTC. Translation gives CASRGGRESADEQFF.

This chain uses TRBV2 with TRBJ2-7; maybe TRBD2 (5 bases). Germline-derived CDR1 and CDR2 are SNHLY and FYNNEI. Deletions cut 8 bases from V and 2 bases from J, with 13 bases between. CDR3 length: 13 amino acids. The CDR3 DNA is TGTGCCAGCTTTCGAGGGCACCCCTACGAGCAGTACTTC. It encodes CASFRGHPYEQYF.

This clonotype was counted ten times or more. The chain carries TRBV20-1 and TRBJ1-4, with 7 nucleotides matching TRBD1. Germline assignment: CDR1 DFQATT and CDR2 SNEGSKA (reference sequence). The CDR3 runs to 16 residues. The V segment lost 6 bases and the J segment 1 base; nucleotides outside the gene matches: 11. CDR3 protein: CSASQGGSVTNEKLFF. CDR3 coding DNA: TGCAGTGCATCCCAGGGGGGATCTGTAACTAATGAAAAACTGTTTTTT.

At least ten counts were recorded for this clonotype. The chain links TRBV5-1 to TRBJ1-5, with D hard to call. Trimming removed 1 base from V and 2 bases from J, with 10 bases in between. Germline V CDR1 and CDR2: SGHRS, YFSETQ. The CDR3 consists of 15 residues. CDR3 DNA: TGCGCCAGCAGCTTGTCTGGGGAGGGCAATCAGCCCCAGCATTTT. It is translated as CASSLSGEGNQPQHF.

On this clonotype: This clone may be a read error of a much larger clone one base away. CDR3 sequence: CASSLIGASSYEQYF. The CDR3 coding sequence is TGTGCCAGCAGTTTAATAGGGGCTAGCAGCTACGAGCAGTACTTC. The V and J genes are TRBV28 and TRBJ2-7; the D call may be TRBD1 or TRBD2 (5 bases each). Germline V CDR1 and CDR2: MDHEN, SYDVKM. This CDR3 region has 15 residues. Trimming removed 2 bases from V and 3 bases from J, with 14 bases in between.

This clonotype was picked up a small number of times. The V and J genes are TRBV18 and TRBJ2-7, with D maybe TRBD1 (5 bases). This CDR3 contains 13 residues. Trimming left V 0 bases short and J 3 bases short, with 6 bases between. Germline CDR1 is KGHSH and CDR2 is LQKENI. The CDR3 spells CASSPPDNYEQYF. CDR3 in DNA: TGTGCCAGCTCACCACCGGACAACTACGAGCAGTACTTC.

The chain has TRBV6-1 and TRBJ2-1; D assignment may be TRBD1 or TRBD2 (6 bases each). Germline CDR1 MNHNS, CDR2 SASEGT. The CDR3 runs to 16 residues. Trimming cost V 5 bases and J 0 bases, with 14 bases left between them. The CDR3 nucleotides read TGTGCCAGCAGTAGCAGGGGTAGCGGCTCCTACAATGAGCAGTTCTTC. This encodes CASSSRGSGSYNEQFF.

The J gene is TRBJ2-3, the V gene TRBV7-2; the D gene is possibly TRBD2 (6 bases). Trimming cost V 1 base and J 4 bases, with 12 bases left between them. CDR3 length: 15 amino acids. Germline V CDR1 and CDR2: SGHTA, FQGNSA. CDR3 sequence reads: CASSLGVSGADTQYF. CDR3 bases: TGTGCCAGCAGCTTAGGAGTGTCGGGAGCAGATACGCAGTATTTT.

This clonotype was recorded many times. The V gene is TRBV28, the J gene TRBJ2-4; D is possibly TRBD2 (6 bases). Between the trimmed V and J ends, which lost 6 bases and 0 bases, there was a span of 18 bases. Germline CDR1 reads MDHEN; CDR2 reads SYDVKM. The CDR3 is made up of 17 amino acids. This chain's CDR3 is CASSKWVGLIAKNIQYF. CDR3 coding DNA: TGTGCCAGCAGCAAATGGGTGGGACTGATAGCCAAAAACATTCAGTACTTC. The whole variable domain, filled in from reference TRBV28 and TRBJ2-4, reads DVKVTQSSRYLVKRTGEKVFLECVQDMDHENMFWYRQDPGLGLRLIYFSYDVKMKEKGDIPEGYSVSREKKERFSLILESASTNQTSMYLCASSKWVGLIAKNIQYFGAGTRLSVL.

This clonotype was seen many times. This chain connects TRBV11-2 to TRBJ2-4; D is possibly TRBD1 or TRBD2 (5 bases each). The CDR3 contains 14 residues. Trimming left V 1 base short and J 7 bases short, with 11 bases between. CDR1 is SGHAT and CDR2 is FQNNGV in the germline V gene. The CDR3 DNA reads as TGTGCCAGCAGCTTAGGGGGGATGGGGAACATTCAGTACTTC. Translated: CASSLGGMGNIQYF.

This clonotype has ten or more counts. The CDR3 sequence is CASSLLSGPLPLAKNIQYF. The CDR3 DNA reads as TGTGCCAGCAGTTTACTGAGCGGGCCTCTTCCTCTAGCCAAAAACATTCAGTACTTC. This chain connects TRBV28 to TRBJ2-4; a weak D match, TRBD2 (6 bases). The CDR3 sequence is 19 residues long. Germline values: CDR1 MDHEN, CDR2 SYDVKM. V was pared by 2 bases and J by 0 bases, with 20 bases between.

This clonotype was recorded a few times. This CDR3 is CASRHKGYEQYF. The CDR3 nucleotides read TGTGCCAGCAGGCACAAGGGCTACGAGCAGTACTTC. V gene TRBV14 combines with J gene TRBJ2-7; D unclear. In germline, CDR1 is SGHDN, CDR2 FVKESK. The CDR3 extends over 12 amino acids. V was clipped by 6 bases and J by 3 bases, with 9 bases between them.

Remarks on this clonotype: Being one base from a much bigger clone, this may be a read error. The CDR3 here is CASSMRTSGGTDTQYF. CDR3 DNA sequence: TGTGCCAGTAGTATGAGGACTAGCGGGGGAACAGATACGCAGTATTTT. This chain uses TRBV19 with TRBJ2-3, with 13 bases identical to TRBD2. V shed 3 bases and J 3 bases; nucleotides not matched to a gene: 3. This CDR3 contains 16 residues. Germline values: CDR1 LNHDA, CDR2 SQIVND (reference sequence).

The rearrangement links TRBV29-1 to TRBJ1-1; 12 bases are shared with TRBD1. V lost 7 bases to trimming and J lost 5 bases; unmatched junction nucleotides: 5. In germline, CDR1 is SQVTM, CDR2 ANQGSEA. This CDR3 has 13 residues. This chain's CDR3 is CSGWDRGHTEAFF. CDR3 nucleotides: TGCAGCGGGTGGGACAGGGGGCATACTGAAGCTTTCTTT.

This clonotype was detected many times. This sequence joins TRBV28 and TRBJ2-7; 7 positions match TRBD1. The trim removed 4 bases at V and 0 bases at J, leaving 9 bases unmatched. The CDR3 runs 16 residues. Germline V gene data show CDR1 as MDHEN and CDR2 as SYDVKM. CDR3 nucleotide sequence: TGTGCCAGCAGTTCCTGGGACAGCGATATCTCCTACGAGCAGTACTTC. Protein sequence: CASSSWDSDISYEQYF.

This clonotype was observed at least ten times. The chain recombines TRBV2 with TRBJ2-7; 9 bases agree with TRBD1. The CDR3 runs 14 residues. The germline CDR1 and CDR2 sequences are SNHLY and FYNNEI. V was pared by 7 bases and J by 4 bases, with 8 bases of the junction left unmatched. CDR3 residues: CASILRDRVYEQYF. In nucleotides, the CDR3 is TGTGCCAGCATCCTTCGGGACAGGGTTTACGAGCAGTACTTC.

This clonotype was recorded at least ten times. The rearrangement links TRBV6-1 to TRBJ2-5; 11 bases match TRBD1. The CDR3 has 15 residues. The V gene end was trimmed by 8 bases and the J gene end by 5 bases; junction bases not matched to a gene: 10. Germline assignment: CDR1 MNHNS and CDR2 SASEGT. In DNA form, the CDR3 reads TGTGCCAGCCTCGACGGACAGGGGGCGGGGGAGACCCAGTACTTC. Protein: CASLDGQGAGETQYF.

V is TRBV5-1 and J is TRBJ1-5, with TRBD1 matching over 8 bases. The CDR3 totals 17 residues. Looked up from germline, CDR1 is SGHRS and CDR2 is YFSETQ. V shed 0 bases, J shed 4 bases, and the junction held 9 bases outside the gene matches. The CDR3 DNA reads TGCGCCAGCAGCTTGGAGCCCCAGGGGGCAGGGAATCAGCCCCAGCATTTT. As protein: CASSLEPQGAGNQPQHF.

Concerning this clonotype itself: Given a much more abundant clone one base away, this may be a read error. The DNA for the CDR3 is TGTACCAGCAGTACTAGGACAGGTGTGGGAGAGCAGTACTTC. Translated: CTSSTRTGVGEQYF. This chain links TRBV2 with TRBJ2-7, with 7 bases fitting TRBD1. This CDR3 is 14 amino acids long. Germline V gives CDR1 SNHLY, CDR2 FYNNEI.